This TCR beta chain was identified in a study of identical twins. Whole-study results and caveats: Insertions were reduced in abundant cord blood beta clonotypes but not in memory repertoires. Excess twin sharing in beta out-of-frame sequences was weaker. Interpretation of the results relied on cross-sectional statistical analysis and not on following the same donors.

Concerning this clonotype itself: No antigen is known for it.

TCRdb redid the calling of the 5' RACE reads with MiXCR, one entry per CDR3 protein. The data hold under 300,000 distinct CDR3 sequences, with over 11% observed a single time. Per the germline V gene, CDR1 is MNHEY and CDR2 is SVGEGT. CDR3 length: 16 amino acids. The V end was cut by 7 bases, the J end by 7 bases, with 23 bases between. The chain uses TRBV6-2 or TRBV6-3 and TRBJ1-5; the D gene is possibly TRBD1 (6 bases). The source material was memory (CD45RO+) T cells sorted from blood. The TCR comes from a woman aged 18-29 years in good health. CDR3 residues: CASNSLKGGAGQPQHF. CDR3 sequence (DNA): TGTGCCAGCAACTCCTTAAAGGGGGGGGCTGGACAGCCCCAGCATTTT.